This TCR beta chain was identified in a study of naive and memory T cell subsets. An equimolar mix of two oligonucleotides served as the beta constant-region primer for TRBC1 and TRBC2. The ligated cDNA underwent four PCR rounds using SP2 and nested alpha and beta constant-region primers. Each CDR3 protein gets one entry after TCRdb re-called the UMI-ligation and nested PCR reads with MiXCR. The table shows over 110,000 distinct CDR3 sequences, with approximately 20% occurring only once. This clonotype was found a few times. The target antigen is unknown. CDR1 and CDR2 from the germline V gene are MDHEN and SYDVKM. The length of the CDR3 is 14 residues. The ends lost 5 bases at V and 3 bases at J; junction bases unmatched: 5. Study-wide results and limits: Naive repertoires, especially CD8, held a few larger clonotypes, possibly memory cells re-expressing CD45RA.

The source of this sequence is a human donor in good health. The sequencing sample was made of naive CD8+ T cells from blood. V usage is TRBV28 and J usage is TRBJ2-7; 9 nucleotides agree with TRBD2. The CDR3 region is CASSKSGRIYEQYF. CDR3 coding DNA: TGTGCCAGCAGTAAGAGCGGGAGGATCTACGAGCAGTACTTC.